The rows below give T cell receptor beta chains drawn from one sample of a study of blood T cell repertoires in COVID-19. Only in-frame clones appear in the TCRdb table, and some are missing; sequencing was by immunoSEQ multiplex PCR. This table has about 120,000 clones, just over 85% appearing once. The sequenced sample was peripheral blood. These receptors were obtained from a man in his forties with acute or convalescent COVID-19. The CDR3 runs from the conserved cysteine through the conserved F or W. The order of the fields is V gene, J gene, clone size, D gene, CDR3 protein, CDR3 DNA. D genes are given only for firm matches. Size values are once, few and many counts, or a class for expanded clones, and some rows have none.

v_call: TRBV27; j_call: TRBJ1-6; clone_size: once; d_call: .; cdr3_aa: CASSLLGGSGSPLHF; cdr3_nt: TGTGCCAGCAGTTTATTGGGGGGTAGTGGGTCACCCCTCCACTTT
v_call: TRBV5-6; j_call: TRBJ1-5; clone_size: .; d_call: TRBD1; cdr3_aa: CASSSGQGRQPQHF; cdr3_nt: TGTGCCAGCAGCTCCGGACAGGGGAGGCAGCCCCAGCATTTT
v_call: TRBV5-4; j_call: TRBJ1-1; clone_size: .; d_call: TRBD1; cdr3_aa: CASSPWTGEHTEAFF; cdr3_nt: TGTGCCAGCAGCCCCTGGACAGGGGAGCACACTGAAGCTTTCTTT
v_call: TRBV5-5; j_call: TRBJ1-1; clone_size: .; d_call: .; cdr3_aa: CASSPRGGDGTEAFF; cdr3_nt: TGTGCCAGCAGCCCCCGAGGGGGGGACGGAACTGAAGCTTTCTTT
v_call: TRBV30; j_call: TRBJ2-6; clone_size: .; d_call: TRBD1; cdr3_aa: CAWSELFLGGHSSGANVLTF; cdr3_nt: TGTGCCTGGAGTGAGCTCTTTTTAGGGGGCCATAGCTCTGGGGCCAACGTCCTGACTTTC
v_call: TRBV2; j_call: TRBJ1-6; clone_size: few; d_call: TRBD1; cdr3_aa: CASSAGTGWHSPLHF; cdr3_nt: TGTGCCAGCAGCGCCGGGACAGGCTGGCATTCACCCCTCCACTTT
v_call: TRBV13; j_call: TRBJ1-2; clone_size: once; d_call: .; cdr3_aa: CASSVQGYGYTF; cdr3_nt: TGTGCCAGCAGCGTGCAGGGGTATGGCTACACCTTC
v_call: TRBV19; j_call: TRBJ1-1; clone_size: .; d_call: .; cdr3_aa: CASSFAGSGATEAFF; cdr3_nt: TGTGCCAGTAGTTTTGCCGGGAGCGGGGCGACTGAAGCTTTCTTT
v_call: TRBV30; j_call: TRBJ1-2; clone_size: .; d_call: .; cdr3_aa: CAWSVLTDGYTF; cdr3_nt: TGTGCCTGGAGTGTACTTACAGACGGCTACACCTTC
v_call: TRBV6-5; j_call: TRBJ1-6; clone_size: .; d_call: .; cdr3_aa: CASSYGQGVNNSPLHF; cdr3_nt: TGTGCCAGCAGTTACGGCCAGGGCGTCAATAATTCACCCCTCCACTTT
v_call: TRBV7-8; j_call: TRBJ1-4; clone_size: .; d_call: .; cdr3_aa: CASSLELYEKLFF; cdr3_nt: TGTGCCAGCAGCTTGGAGTTGTACGAAAAACTGTTTTTT
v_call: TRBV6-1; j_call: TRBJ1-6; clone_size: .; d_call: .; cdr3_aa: CASSEGQLDNSPLHF; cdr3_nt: TGTGCCAGCAGTGAAGGACAGCTAGATAATTCACCCCTCCACTTT
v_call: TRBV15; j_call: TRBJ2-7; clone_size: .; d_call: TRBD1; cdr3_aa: CATSRGTGISYEQYF; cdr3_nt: TGTGCCACCAGCAGAGGGACAGGGATAAGCTACGAGCAGTACTTC
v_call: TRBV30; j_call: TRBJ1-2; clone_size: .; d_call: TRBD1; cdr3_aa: CAWRQGAGGYGYTF; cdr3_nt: TGTGCCTGGAGACAGGGGGCAGGGGGCTATGGCTACACCTTC
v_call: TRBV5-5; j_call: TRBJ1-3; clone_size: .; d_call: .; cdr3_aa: CASSLVGGATGNTIYF; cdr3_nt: TGTGCCAGCAGCTTGGTGGGGGGGGCAACTGGAAACACCATATATTTT
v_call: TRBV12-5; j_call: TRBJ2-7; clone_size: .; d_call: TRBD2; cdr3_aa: CASGLVQLAGGPRGDEQYF; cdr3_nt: TGTGCTAGTGGTTTGGTACAGCTAGCGGGAGGGCCCCGGGGGGACGAGCAGTACTTC
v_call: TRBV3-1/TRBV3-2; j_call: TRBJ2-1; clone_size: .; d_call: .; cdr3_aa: CASSQVGGATYNEQFF; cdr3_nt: TGTGCCAGCAGCCAAGTAGGGGGGGCCACCTACAATGAGCAGTTCTTC
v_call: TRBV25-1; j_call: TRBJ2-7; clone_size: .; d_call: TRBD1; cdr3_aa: CASSPSTPGQGAAEQYF; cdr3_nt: TGTGCCAGCAGTCCCTCGACACCGGGACAGGGGGCGGCCGAGCAGTACTTC
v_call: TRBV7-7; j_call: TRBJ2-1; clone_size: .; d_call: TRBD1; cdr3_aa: CASSPGQGSYNEQFF; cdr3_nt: TGTGCCAGCAGCCCTGGACAGGGATCCTACAATGAGCAGTTCTTC
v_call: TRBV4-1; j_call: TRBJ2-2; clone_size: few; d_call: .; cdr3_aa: CASSQEGSNTGELFF; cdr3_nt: TGCGCCAGCAGCCAAGAAGGGAGCAACACCGGGGAGCTGTTTTTT
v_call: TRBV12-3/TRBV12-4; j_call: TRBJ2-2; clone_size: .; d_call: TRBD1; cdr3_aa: CASSWGQVELFF; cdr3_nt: TGTGCCAGCAGTTGGGGACAGGTGGAGCTGTTTTTT
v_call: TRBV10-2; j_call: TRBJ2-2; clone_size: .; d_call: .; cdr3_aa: CASSATSTGELFF; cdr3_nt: TGCGCCAGCAGTGCGACTAGCACCGGGGAGCTGTTTTTT
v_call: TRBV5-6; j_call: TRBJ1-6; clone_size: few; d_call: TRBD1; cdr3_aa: CASSSGGSSSPLHF; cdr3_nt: TGTGCCAGCAGCTCAGGGGGCTCTTCTTCACCCCTCCACTTT
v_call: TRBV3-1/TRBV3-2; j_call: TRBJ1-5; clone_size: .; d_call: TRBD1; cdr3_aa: CATSTGDSNQPQHF; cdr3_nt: TGTGCCACCTCTACAGGGGATAGCAATCAGCCCCAGCATTTT
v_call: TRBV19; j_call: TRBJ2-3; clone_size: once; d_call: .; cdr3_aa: CASSPAQQAYGTDTQYF; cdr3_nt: TGTGCCAGTAGTCCGGCACAACAGGCGTATGGCACAGATACGCAGTATTTT
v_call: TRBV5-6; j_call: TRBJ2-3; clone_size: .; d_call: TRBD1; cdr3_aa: CASSRTKDRGGSDTQYF; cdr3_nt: TGTGCCAGCAGTCGAACAAAGGACAGGGGAGGGTCAGATACGCAGTATTTT
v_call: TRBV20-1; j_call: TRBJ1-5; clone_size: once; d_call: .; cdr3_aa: CSEEDQPQHF; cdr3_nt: TGCAGTGAGGAGGATCAGCCCCAGCATTTT
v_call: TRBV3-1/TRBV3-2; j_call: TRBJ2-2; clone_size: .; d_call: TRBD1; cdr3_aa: CASSQGDRGIGELFF; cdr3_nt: TGTGCCAGCAGCCAAGGGGACAGGGGAATCGGGGAGCTGTTTTTT